This T cell receptor (beta chain) was found in a study of blood T cell repertoires in COVID-19. Study at large: Whether acute or convalescent, the COVID-19 samples came from the United States, Italy and Spain. From T cells, B-cell-depleted T cells, or PBMCs came the material, which was cDNA or gDNA.

J was trimmed by 0 bases and V by 9 bases; bases with no gene match: 10. CDR1 SGDLS and CDR2 YYNGEE come from the germline V gene. The CDR3 is made up of 15 amino acids. Authors' methods: Reference gene primer amplification yielded estimated nucleated cell counts. Method: immunoSEQ multiplex PCR; TCRdb's copy keeps in-frame clones and lacks some. V and J calls and clone size follow that table, whereas D and trimming were derived from the DNA. Among about 320,000 clones listed, around four fifths were seen once. There are a few counts of this clone. This TCR was recovered from a woman between 50 and 59 years old with acute or convalescent COVID-19. The V and J genes are TRBV9 and TRBJ2-7; 9 bases agree with TRBD2. Sequenced sample: peripheral blood. In nucleotides, the CDR3 is TGTGCCATGGGCCTAGCGGGACCTATCTCCTACGAGCAGTACTTC. Amino acids: CAMGLAGPISYEQYF.